Here is one T cell receptor (beta chain) with its context. What it binds is not known. Generated by immunoSEQ multiplex PCR, the TCRdb table keeps only in-frame clones and is missing some. The repertoire includes roughly 150,000 clones, about 81% of them detected once, and 9.2% sits in the top ten. Brentuximab vedotin exposure varied among the patients, all of whom had relapsed after autologous stem cell transplantation. This specimen belongs to a study of PD-1 blockade in classical Hodgkin lymphoma. Notes on the study in general: A reduction in baseline TCR diversity was reportedly seen in newly diagnosed patients relative to healthy donors.

Trimming cost V 7 bases and J 12 bases, with 25 bases left between them. Germline V CDR1 and CDR2: MNHEY, SVGAGI. The CDR3 contains 15 residues. The source material was peripheral blood mononuclear cells (PBMCs), sampled before the second cycle of nivolumab. The TCR originated in a human donor with classical Hodgkin lymphoma. The genes are TRBV6-5 and TRBJ2-1, with D possibly TRBD2 on 7 matching bases. The CDR3 DNA is TGTGCCAGCAAACAACGGGGGGCGGGAGAGGCGGGGCAGTTCTTC. It yields the protein CASKQRGAGEAGQFF.